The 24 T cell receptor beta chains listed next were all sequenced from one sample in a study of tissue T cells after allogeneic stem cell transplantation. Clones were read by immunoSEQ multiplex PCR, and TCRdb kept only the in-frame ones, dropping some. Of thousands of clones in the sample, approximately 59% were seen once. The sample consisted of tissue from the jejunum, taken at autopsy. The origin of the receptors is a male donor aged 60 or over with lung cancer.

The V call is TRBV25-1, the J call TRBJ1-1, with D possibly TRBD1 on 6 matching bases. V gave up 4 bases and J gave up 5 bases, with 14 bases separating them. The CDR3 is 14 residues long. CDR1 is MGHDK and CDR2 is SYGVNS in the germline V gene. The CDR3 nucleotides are TGTGCCAGCAGTGCAGATACAGGGTTTACTGAAGCTTTCTTT. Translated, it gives CASSADTGFTEAFF. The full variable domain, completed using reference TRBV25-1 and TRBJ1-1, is EADIYQTPRYLVIGTGKKITLECSQTMGHDKMYWYQQDPGMELHLIHYSYGVNSTEKGDLSSESTVSRIRTEHFPLTLESARPSHTSQYLCASSADTGFTEAFFGQGTRLTVV.

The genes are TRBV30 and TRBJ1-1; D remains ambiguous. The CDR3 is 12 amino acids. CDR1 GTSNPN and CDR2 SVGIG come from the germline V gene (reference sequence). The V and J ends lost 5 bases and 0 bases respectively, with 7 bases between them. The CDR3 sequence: CAWGFMNTEAFF. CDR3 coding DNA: TGTGCCTGGGGGTTCATGAACACTGAAGCTTTCTTT. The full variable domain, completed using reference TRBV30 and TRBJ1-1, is SQTIHQWPATLVQPVGSPLSLECTVEGTSNPNLYWYRQAAGRGLQLLFYSVGIGQISSEVPQNLSASRPQDRQFILSSKKLLLSDSGFYLCAWGFMNTEAFFGQGTRLTVV.

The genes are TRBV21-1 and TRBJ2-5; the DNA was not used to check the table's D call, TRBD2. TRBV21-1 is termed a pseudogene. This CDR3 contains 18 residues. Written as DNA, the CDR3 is TGTGCCAGCAGCAGAGGGACTAGCGGGAGGGCCTGCAGCGAGACCCAGTACTTC. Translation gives CASSRGTSGRACSETQYF.

The CDR3 bases are TGTGCCAGCAGCTCACCCGTGGGGTCAGATACGCAGTATTTT. As protein: CASSSPVGSDTQYF. V is TRBV28 and J is TRBJ2-3, with D unresolved. CDR3 length equals 14 residues. Germline V lookup: CDR1 MDHEN, CDR2 SYDVKM. Trimming left V 6 bases short and J 4 bases short, with 14 bases between.

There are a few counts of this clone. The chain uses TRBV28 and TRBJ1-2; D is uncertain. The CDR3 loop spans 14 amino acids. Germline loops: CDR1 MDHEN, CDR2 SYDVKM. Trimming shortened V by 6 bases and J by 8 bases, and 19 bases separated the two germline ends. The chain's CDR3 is CASSPLTGVSGYTF. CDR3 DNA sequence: TGTGCCAGCAGCCCACTGACTGGGGTTTCAGGCTACACCTTC.

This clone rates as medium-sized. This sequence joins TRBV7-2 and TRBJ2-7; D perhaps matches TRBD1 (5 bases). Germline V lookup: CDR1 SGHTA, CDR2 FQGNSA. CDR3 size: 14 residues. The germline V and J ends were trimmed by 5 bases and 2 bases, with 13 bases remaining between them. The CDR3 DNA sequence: TGTGCCAGCAGCCCCGGCAGGGTCACCTACGAGCAGTACTTC. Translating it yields CASSPGRVTYEQYF.

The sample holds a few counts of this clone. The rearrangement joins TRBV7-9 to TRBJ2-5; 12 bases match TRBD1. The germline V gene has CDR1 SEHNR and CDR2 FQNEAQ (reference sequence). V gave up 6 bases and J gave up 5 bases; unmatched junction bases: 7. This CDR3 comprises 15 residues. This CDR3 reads CASSAGTGGLETQYF. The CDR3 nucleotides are TGTGCCAGCAGTGCCGGGACAGGGGGCCTGGAGACCCAGTACTTC.

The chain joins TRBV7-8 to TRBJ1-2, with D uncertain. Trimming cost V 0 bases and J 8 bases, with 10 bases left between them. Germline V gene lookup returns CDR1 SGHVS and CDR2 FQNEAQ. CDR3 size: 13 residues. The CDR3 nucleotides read TGTGCCAGCAGCTTAGCAGAAAGAAGCGGCTACACCTTC. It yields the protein CASSLAERSGYTF. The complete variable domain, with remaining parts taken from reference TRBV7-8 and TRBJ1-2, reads GAGVSQSPRYKVAKRGQDVALRCDPISGHVSLFWYQQALGQGPEFLTYFQNEAQLDKSGLPSDRFFAERPEGSVSTLKIQRTQQEDSAVYLCASSLAERSGYTFGSGTRLTVV.

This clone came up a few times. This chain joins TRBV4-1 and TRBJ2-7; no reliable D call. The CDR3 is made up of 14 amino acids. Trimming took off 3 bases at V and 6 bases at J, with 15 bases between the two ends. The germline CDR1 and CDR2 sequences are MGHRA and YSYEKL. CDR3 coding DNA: TGCGCCAGCAGCCAGTTTGAATTACTTGGCGAGCAGTACTTC. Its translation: CASSQFELLGEQYF.

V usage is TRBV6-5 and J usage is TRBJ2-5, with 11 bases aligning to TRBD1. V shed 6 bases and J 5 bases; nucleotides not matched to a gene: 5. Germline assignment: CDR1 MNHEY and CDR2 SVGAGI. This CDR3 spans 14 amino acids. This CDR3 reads CASSWTGGLETQYF. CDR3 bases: TGTGCCAGCAGCTGGACAGGGGGCCTGGAGACCCAGTACTTC.

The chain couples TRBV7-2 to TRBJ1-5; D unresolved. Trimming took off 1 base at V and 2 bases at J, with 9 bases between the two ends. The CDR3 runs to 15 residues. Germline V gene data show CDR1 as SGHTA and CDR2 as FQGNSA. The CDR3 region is CASSLGGIGNQPQHF. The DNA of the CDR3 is TGTGCCAGCAGCTTAGGGGGAATTGGCAATCAGCCCCAGCATTTT.

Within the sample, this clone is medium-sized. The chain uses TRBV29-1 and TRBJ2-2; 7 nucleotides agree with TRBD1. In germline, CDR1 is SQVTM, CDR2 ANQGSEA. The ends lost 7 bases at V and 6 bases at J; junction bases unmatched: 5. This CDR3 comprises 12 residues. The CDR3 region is CSGNRGSGELFF. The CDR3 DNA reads TGCAGCGGAAACAGGGGCTCCGGGGAGCTGTTTTTT.

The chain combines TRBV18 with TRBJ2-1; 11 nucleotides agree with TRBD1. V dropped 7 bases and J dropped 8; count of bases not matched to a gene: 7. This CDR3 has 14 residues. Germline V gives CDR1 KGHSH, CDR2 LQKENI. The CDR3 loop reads CASCRDRGMDEQFF. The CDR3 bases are TGTGCCAGCTGCCGGGACAGGGGGATGGATGAGCAGTTCTTC.

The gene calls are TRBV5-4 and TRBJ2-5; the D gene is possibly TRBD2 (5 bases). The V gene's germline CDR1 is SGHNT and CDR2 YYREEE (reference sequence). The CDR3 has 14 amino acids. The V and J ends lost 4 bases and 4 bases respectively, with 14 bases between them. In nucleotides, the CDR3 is TGTGCCAGCAGCATCGGGATCCGGGGAGAGACCCAGTACTTC. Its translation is CASSIGIRGETQYF.

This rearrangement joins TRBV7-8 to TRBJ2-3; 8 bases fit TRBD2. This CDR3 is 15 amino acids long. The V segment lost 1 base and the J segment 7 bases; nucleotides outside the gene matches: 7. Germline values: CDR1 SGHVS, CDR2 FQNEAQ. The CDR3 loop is CASSLGTSGPHTQYF. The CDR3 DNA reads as TGTGCCAGCAGCTTAGGTACTAGCGGCCCACATACGCAGTATTTT.

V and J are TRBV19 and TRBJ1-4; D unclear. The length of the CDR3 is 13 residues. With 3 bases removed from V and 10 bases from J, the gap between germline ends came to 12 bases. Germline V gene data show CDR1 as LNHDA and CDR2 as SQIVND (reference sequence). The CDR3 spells CASSILVDGKLFF. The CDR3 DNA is TGTGCCAGTAGTATCTTGGTAGATGGAAAACTGTTTTTT.

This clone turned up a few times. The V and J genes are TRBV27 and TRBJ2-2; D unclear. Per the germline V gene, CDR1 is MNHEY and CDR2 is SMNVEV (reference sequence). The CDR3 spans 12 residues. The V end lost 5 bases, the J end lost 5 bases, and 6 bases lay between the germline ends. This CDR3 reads CASSPQTGELFF. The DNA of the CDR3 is TGTGCCAGCAGTCCGCAAACCGGGGAGCTGTTTTTT.

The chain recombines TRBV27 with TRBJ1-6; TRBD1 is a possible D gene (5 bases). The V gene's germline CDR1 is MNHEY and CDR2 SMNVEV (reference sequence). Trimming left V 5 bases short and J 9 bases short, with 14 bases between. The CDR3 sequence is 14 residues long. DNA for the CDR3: TGTGCCAGCAGTCCCGGGACTTCCAGTTCACCCCTCCACTTT. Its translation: CASSPGTSSSPLHF.

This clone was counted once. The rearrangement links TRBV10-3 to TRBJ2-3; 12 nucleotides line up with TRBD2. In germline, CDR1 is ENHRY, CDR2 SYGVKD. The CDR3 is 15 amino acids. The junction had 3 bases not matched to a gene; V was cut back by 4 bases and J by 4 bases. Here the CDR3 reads CAISGASGRADTQYF. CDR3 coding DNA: TGTGCCATCAGTGGAGCTAGCGGGAGGGCAGATACGCAGTATTTT.

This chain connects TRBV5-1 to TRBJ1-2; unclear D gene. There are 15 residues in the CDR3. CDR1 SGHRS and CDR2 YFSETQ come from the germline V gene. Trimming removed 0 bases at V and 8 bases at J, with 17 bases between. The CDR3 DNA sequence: TGCGCCAGCAGCTTGGCCCCGGACGGCAGCGGGGGCTACACCTTC. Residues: CASSLAPDGSGGYTF.

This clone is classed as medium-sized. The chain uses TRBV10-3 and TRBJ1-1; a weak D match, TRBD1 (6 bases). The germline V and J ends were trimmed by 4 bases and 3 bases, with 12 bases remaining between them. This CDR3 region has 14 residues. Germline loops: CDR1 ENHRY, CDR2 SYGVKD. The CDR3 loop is CAISGRQGYTEAFF. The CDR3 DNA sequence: TGTGCCATCAGTGGGAGGCAGGGGTACACTGAAGCTTTCTTT.

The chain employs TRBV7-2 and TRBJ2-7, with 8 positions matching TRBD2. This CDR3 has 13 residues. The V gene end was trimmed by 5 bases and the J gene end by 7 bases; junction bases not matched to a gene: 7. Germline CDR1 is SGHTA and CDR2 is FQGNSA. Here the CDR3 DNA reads TGTGCCAGCAGCATTTCAGCGGGAGAGGAGCAGTACTTC. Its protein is CASSISAGEEQYF. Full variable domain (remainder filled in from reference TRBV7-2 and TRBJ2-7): GAGVSQSPSNKVTEKGKDVELRCDPISGHTALYWYRQSLGQGLEFLIYFQGNSAPDKSGLPSDRFSAERTGGSVSTLTIQRTQQEDSAVYLCASSISAGEEQYFGPGTRLTVT.

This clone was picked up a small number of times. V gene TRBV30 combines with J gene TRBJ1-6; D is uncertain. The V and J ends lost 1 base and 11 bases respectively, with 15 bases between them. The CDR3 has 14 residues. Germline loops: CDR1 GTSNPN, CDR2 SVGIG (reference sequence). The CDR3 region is CAWSGTPSRPPLHF. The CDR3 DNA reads TGTGCCTGGAGTGGAACCCCATCGAGACCACCCCTCCACTTT. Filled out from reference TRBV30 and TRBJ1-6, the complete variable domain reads SQTIHQWPATLVQPVGSPLSLECTVEGTSNPNLYWYRQAAGRGLQLLFYSVGIGQISSEVPQNLSASRPQDRQFILSSKKLLLSDSGFYLCAWSGTPSRPPLHFGNGTRLTVT.

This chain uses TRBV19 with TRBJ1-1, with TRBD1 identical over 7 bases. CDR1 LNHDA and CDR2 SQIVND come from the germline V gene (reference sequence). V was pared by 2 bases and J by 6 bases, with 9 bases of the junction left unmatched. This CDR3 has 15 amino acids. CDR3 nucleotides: TGTGCCAGTAGTATATACACGGGGCAGGGGGCTGAAGCTTTCTTT. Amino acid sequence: CASSIYTGQGAEAFF.